A single sample gave rise to the 14 T cell receptor beta chains below, sequenced in a study of blood T cell repertoires in COVID-19. Here immunoSEQ multiplex PCR was the method, and the copy in TCRdb shows in-frame clones only, minus some. The sample lists 200,000 to 250,000 clones; about 91% were seen once. The source material was peripheral blood. Receptor source: a man aged 30-40 years with acute or convalescent COVID-19.

This rearrangement joins TRBV5-1 to TRBJ2-1; possibly TRBD1 for D (6 bases). The CDR3 loop spans 15 amino acids. V was clipped by 1 base and J by 6 bases, with 14 bases between them. The germline V gene encodes CDR1 SGHRS and CDR2 YFSETQ. The CDR3 reads CASSLRGQDSNEQFF. In DNA form, the CDR3 reads TGCGCCAGCAGCTTGCGAGGCCAGGACAGCAATGAGCAGTTCTTC.

With respect to this clone: The same CDR3 also results from other DNA sequences found in this sample. The J gene is TRBJ2-1, the V gene TRBV7-3; D might be TRBD2 (6 bases). V was cut by 0 bases and J by 2 bases, with 8 bases left in between. CDR1 is SGHTA, CDR2 FQGTGA, per germline. The CDR3 length is 15 residues. DNA for the CDR3: TGTGCCAGCAGCTTAACGGCGGGAACCTACAATGAGCAGTTCTTC. It codes for CASSLTAGTYNEQFF. Full variable domain (remainder filled in from reference TRBV7-3 and TRBJ2-1): GAGVSQTPSNKVTEKGKYVELRCDPISGHTALYWYRQSLGQGPEFLIYFQGTGAADDSGLPNDRFFAVRPEGSVSTLKIQRTERGDSAVYLCASSLTAGTYNEQFFGPGTRLTVL.

This chain joins TRBV7-2 and TRBJ1-2, with unresolved D. The CDR3 contains 14 residues. Germline CDR1 reads SGHTA; CDR2 reads FQGNSA. Between the trimmed V and J ends, which lost 0 bases and 5 bases, there was a span of 10 bases. Written as DNA, the CDR3 is TGTGCCAGCAGCTTAGCCTCGAGCCCGTATGGCTACACCTTC. This translates into CASSLASSPYGYTF.

V usage is TRBV2 and J usage is TRBJ1-2, with D maybe TRBD1 (6 bases). CDR1 and CDR2 (germline): SNHLY, FYNNEI. Trimming took off 8 bases at V and 5 bases at J, with 21 bases between the two ends. The CDR3 is made up of 15 amino acids. CDR3 region: CASRRDIFRGYGYTF. The CDR3 DNA reads as TGTGCCAGCCGTAGGGACATCTTTCGCGGGTATGGCTACACCTTC.

The chain recombines TRBV7-8 with TRBJ1-2; TRBD1 is a possible D gene (6 bases). The CDR3 consists of 16 residues. From germline, CDR1 is SGHVS and CDR2 FQNEAQ. V was clipped by 5 bases and J by 3 bases, with 19 bases between them. The CDR3 region is CASSPPPRTGHYGYTF. CDR3 nucleotides: TGTGCCAGCAGCCCCCCCCCACGAACAGGGCACTATGGCTACACCTTC.

This rearrangement joins TRBV5-1 to TRBJ2-1, with D tentatively TRBD1 (5 bases). The CDR3 spans 13 residues. V was clipped by 1 base and J by 5 bases, with 7 bases between them. CDR1 SGHRS and CDR2 YFSETQ come from the germline V gene. Here the CDR3 reads CASSLTGNNEQFF. Written as DNA, the CDR3 is TGCGCCAGCAGCTTGACAGGAAACAATGAGCAGTTCTTC.

V and J are TRBV19 and TRBJ1-2, with a tentative D call TRBD1 (5 bases). CDR1 and CDR2 (germline): LNHDA, SQIVND (reference sequence). There are 14 residues in the CDR3. Trimming stripped 5 bases from V and 5 bases from J, with 15 bases between. DNA for the CDR3: TGTGCCAGTAGTCCTGCAGACAGACCATATGGCTACACCTTC. Protein sequence: CASSPADRPYGYTF.

The chain carries TRBV4-1 and TRBJ1-1; no definite D call. This CDR3 is built from 13 residues. Germline assignment: CDR1 MGHRA and CDR2 YSYEKL. The V and J ends lost 5 bases and 5 bases respectively, with 12 bases between them. The CDR3 DNA follows: TGCGCCAGCAGCTTACCCCGAGGGACTGAAGCTTTCTTT. Protein sequence: CASSLPRGTEAFF.

The genes are TRBV5-1 and TRBJ2-7; 12 bases match TRBD2. The CDR3 is 16 amino acids. V shed 3 bases, J shed 6 bases, and the junction held 10 bases outside the gene matches. CDR1 is SGHRS and CDR2 is YFSETQ in the germline V gene. CDR3 bases: TGCGCCAGCAGCTGGGGTCCTAGCGGGAGGGCCTCCGAGCAGTACTTC. Residues: CASSWGPSGRASEQYF.

The chain is built from TRBV7-3 and TRBJ2-3; D may be TRBD1 (6 bases). CDR1 and CDR2 from the germline V gene are SGHTA and FQGTGA. The CDR3 is 18 amino acids. V was trimmed by 0 bases and J by 1 base, leaving 17 bases between them. CDR3 amino acids: CASSLTSGGSGGTDTQYF. For the CDR3, the DNA is TGTGCCAGCAGCTTAACTTCTGGGGGCAGCGGTGGCACAGATACGCAGTATTTT.

In its sample, this clone is medium-sized. The rearrangement uses TRBV4-2 and TRBJ2-1; 7 bases map to TRBD2. This CDR3 is built from 17 residues. J gave up 2 bases and V 0 bases, and 7 bases lay outside the gene matches. Germline V gene lookup returns CDR1 LGHNA and CDR2 YNFKEQ. The CDR3 nucleotides are TGTGCCAGCAGCCAAGAATTTACGGGGAGGGCCTACAATGAGCAGTTCTTC. Residues: CASSQEFTGRAYNEQFF.

The chain uses TRBV5-1 and TRBJ2-7, with D tentatively TRBD1 (5 bases). This CDR3 spans 14 amino acids. Trimming took off 1 base at V and 1 base at J, with 9 bases between the two ends. The germline CDR1 and CDR2 sequences are SGHRS and YFSETQ. DNA for the CDR3: TGCGCCAGCAGCTTGTCGACAGATTCCTACGAGCAGTACTTC. Residues: CASSLSTDSYEQYF.

V gene TRBV11-2 combines with J gene TRBJ2-1, with TRBD2 as a possible D gene (5 bases). The V end was cut by 0 bases, the J end by 10 bases, with 10 bases between. Germline CDR1 and CDR2: SGHAT and FQNNGV. The CDR3 consists of 13 residues. The CDR3, as DNA: TGTGCCAGCAGCTTAGATCTTACGGGGGAGCAGTTCTTC. Encoded protein: CASSLDLTGEQFF.

This chain connects TRBV9 to TRBJ2-3, with unresolved D. CDR3 size: 16 residues. Germline CDR1 and CDR2: SGDLS and YYNGEE. Trimming took off 0 bases at V and 0 bases at J, with 11 bases between the two ends. The CDR3: CASSVAQRTSTDTQYF. For the CDR3, the DNA is TGTGCCAGCAGCGTAGCTCAGCGAACTAGCACAGATACGCAGTATTTT.